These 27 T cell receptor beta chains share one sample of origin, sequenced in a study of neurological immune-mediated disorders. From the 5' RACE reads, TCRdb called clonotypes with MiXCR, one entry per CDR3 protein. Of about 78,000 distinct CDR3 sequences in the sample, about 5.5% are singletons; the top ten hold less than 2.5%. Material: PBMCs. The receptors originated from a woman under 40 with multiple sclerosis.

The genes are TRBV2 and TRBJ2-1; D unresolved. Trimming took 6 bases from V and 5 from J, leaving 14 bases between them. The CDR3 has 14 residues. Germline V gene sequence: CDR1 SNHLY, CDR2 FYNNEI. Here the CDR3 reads CASRSRFNHNEQFF. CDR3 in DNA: TGTGCCAGCAGGTCCAGGTTTAATCACAATGAGCAGTTCTTC.

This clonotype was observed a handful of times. This CDR3 reads CASSHDGELFF. In DNA form, the CDR3 reads TGTGCCAGCAGCCACGACGGGGAGCTGTTTTTT. The gene calls are TRBV4-2 and TRBJ2-2; no clear D gene. This CDR3 has 11 residues. The germline V gene encodes CDR1 LGHNA and CDR2 YNFKEQ. Trimming removed 3 bases at V and 7 bases at J, with 3 bases between.

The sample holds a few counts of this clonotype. Here the CDR3 reads CASRTQGDGNQPQHF. The CDR3 DNA sequence: TGTGCCAGTAGGACTCAGGGGGATGGCAATCAGCCCCAGCATTTT. The chain uses TRBV19 and TRBJ1-5, with 7 bases fitting TRBD1. J gave up 2 bases and V 6 bases, and 7 bases lay outside the gene matches. Germline CDR1 is LNHDA and CDR2 is SQIVND (reference sequence). The CDR3 covers 15 residues.

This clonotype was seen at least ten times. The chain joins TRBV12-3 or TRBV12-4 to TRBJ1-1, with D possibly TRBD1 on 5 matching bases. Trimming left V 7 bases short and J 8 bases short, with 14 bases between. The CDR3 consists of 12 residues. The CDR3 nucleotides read TGTGCCAGCACTACGCGAGGGGCCGAAGCTTTCTTT. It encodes CASTTRGAEAFF.

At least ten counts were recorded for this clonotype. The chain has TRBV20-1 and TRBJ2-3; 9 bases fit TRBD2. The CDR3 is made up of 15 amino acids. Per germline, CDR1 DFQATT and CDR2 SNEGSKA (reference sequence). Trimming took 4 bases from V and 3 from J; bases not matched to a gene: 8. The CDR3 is CSANFRGRGTDTQYF. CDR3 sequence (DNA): TGCAGTGCTAATTTTCGCGGGAGGGGGACAGATACGCAGTATTTT.

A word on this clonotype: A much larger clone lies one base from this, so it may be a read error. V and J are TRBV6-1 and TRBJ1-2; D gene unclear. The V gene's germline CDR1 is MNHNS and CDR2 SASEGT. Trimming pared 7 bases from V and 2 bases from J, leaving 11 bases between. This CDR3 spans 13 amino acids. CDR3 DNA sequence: TGTGCCAGCAACGACGGACGGAACTATGGCTACACCTTC. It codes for CASNDGRNYGYTF.

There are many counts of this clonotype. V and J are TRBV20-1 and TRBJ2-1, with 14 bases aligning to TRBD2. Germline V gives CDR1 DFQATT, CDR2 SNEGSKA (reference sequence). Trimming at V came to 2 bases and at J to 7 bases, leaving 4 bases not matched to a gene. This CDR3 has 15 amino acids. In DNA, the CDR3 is TGCAGTGCTAGATCCGGACTAGCGGGAGGTAATGAGCAGTTCTTC. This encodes CSARSGLAGGNEQFF.

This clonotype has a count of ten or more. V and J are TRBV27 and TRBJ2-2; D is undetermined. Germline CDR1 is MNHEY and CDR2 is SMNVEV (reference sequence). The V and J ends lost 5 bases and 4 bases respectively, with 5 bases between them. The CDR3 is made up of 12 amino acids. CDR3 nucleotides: TGTGCCAGCAGTCCTGGCACCGGGGAGCTGTTTTTT. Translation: CASSPGTGELFF.

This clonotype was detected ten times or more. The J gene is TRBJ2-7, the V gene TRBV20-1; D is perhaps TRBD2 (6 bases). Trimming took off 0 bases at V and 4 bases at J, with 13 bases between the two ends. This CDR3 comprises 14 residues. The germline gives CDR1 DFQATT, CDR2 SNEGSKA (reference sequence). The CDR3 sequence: CSARDPQGTYEQYV. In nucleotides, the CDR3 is TGCAGTGCTAGAGACCCCCAAGGGACTTACGAGCAGTACGTC.

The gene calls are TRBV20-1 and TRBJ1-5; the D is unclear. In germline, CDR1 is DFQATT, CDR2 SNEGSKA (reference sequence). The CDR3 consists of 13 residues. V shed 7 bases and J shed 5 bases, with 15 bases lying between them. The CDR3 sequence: CSDRWKQDQPQHF. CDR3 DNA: TGCAGTGATAGGTGGAAGCAGGATCAGCCCCAGCATTTT.

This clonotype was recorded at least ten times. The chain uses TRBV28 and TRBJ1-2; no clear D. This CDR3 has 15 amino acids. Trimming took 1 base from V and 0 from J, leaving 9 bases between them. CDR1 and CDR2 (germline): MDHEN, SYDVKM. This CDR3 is CASSLSVRANYGYTF. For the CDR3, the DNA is TGTGCCAGCAGTTTATCTGTCAGAGCTAACTATGGCTACACCTTC.

The CDR3 region has the DNA TGTGCCAGCAGTTCGGGACAGCTATATGGCTACACCTTC. This gives the protein CASSSGQLYGYTF. The chain combines TRBV28 with TRBJ1-2, with 7 nucleotides matching TRBD1. After removal of 4 bases from V and 5 bases from J, the junction contained 4 bases not matched to a gene. This CDR3 is 13 amino acids long. CDR1 is MDHEN and CDR2 is SYDVKM in the germline V gene.

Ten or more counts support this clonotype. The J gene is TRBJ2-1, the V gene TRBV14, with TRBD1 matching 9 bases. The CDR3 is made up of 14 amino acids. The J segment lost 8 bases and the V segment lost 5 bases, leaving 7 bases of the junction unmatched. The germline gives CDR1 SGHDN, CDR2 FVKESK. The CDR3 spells CASSLDRGVDEQFF. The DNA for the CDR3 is TGTGCCAGCAGCTTGGACAGGGGAGTGGATGAGCAGTTCTTC.

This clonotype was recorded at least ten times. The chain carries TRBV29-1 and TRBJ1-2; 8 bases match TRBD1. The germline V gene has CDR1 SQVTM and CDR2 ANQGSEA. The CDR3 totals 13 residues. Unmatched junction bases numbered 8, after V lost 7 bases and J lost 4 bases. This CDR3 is CSASGGLGYGYTF. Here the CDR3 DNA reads TGCAGCGCCTCAGGGGGCTTGGGCTATGGCTACACCTTC. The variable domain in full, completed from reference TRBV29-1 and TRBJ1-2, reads SAVISQKPSRDICQRGTSLTIQCQVDSQVTMMFWYRQQPGQSLTLIATANQGSEATYESGFVIDKFPISRPNLTFSTLTVSNMSPEDSSIYLCSASGGLGYGYTFGSGTRLTVV.

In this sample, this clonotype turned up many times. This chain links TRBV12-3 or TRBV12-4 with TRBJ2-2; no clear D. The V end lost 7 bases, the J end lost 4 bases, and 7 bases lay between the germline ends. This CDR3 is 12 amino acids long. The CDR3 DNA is TGTGCCAGCAAGCCGGCCACCGGGGAGCTGTTTTTT. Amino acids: CASKPATGELFF.

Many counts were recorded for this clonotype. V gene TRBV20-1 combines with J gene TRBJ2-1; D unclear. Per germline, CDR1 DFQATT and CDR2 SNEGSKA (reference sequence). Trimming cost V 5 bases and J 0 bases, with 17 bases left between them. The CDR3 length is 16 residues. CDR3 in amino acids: CSAGAVSASSYNEQFF. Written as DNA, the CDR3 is TGCAGTGCTGGCGCCGTCAGCGCCAGCTCCTACAATGAGCAGTTCTTC.

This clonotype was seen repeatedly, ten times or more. CDR3 loop: CASSSTQGAETQYF. The CDR3, as DNA: TGCGCCAGCAGCTCGACCCAGGGGGCGGAGACCCAGTACTTC. The V gene is TRBV5-1, the J gene TRBJ2-5; the match to TRBD1 covers 8 bases. Germline V gene lookup returns CDR1 SGHRS and CDR2 YFSETQ. V was clipped by 3 bases and J by 5 bases; unmatched bases: 6. CDR3 length: 14 residues.

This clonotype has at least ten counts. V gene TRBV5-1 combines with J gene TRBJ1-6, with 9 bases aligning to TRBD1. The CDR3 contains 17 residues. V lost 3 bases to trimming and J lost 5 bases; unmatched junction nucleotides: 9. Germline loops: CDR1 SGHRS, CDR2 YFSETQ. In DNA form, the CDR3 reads TGCGCCAGCAGCTCCCGGACAGGGGCATCGAATAATTCACCCCTCCACTTT. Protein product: CASSSRTGASNNSPLHF.

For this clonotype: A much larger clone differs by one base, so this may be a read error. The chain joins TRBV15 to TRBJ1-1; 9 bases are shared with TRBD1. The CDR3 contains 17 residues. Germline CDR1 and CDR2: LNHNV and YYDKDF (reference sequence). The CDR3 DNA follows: TGTTCCACCAGCAGAGACGGACAGGGGCCCTTGAACACTGAAGCTTTCTTT. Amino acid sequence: CSTSRDGQGPLNTEAFF.

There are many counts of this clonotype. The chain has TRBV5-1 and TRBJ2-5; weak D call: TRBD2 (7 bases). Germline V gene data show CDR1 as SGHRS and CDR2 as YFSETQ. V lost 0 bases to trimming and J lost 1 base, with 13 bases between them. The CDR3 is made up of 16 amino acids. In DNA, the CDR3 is TGCGCCAGCAGCTTGGCGGGGGGCGGTTCCCAAGAGACCCAGTACTTC. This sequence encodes CASSLAGGGSQETQYF.

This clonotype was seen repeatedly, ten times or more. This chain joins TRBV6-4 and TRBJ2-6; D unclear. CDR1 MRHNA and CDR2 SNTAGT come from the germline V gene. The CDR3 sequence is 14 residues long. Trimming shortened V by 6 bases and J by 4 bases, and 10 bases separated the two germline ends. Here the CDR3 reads CASSETGGANVLTF. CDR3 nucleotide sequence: TGTGCCAGCAGCGAAACTGGCGGGGCCAACGTCCTGACTTTC.

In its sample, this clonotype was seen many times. CDR3: CASSRDRGRTDTQYF. The CDR3 DNA reads TGTGCCAGCAGTCGGGACAGGGGTCGCACAGATACGCAGTATTTT. This chain joins TRBV28 and TRBJ2-3; 10 bases align to TRBD1. Trimming took 5 bases from V and 1 from J; bases not matched to a gene: 3. CDR3 length: 15 amino acids. CDR1 is MDHEN, CDR2 SYDVKM, per germline.

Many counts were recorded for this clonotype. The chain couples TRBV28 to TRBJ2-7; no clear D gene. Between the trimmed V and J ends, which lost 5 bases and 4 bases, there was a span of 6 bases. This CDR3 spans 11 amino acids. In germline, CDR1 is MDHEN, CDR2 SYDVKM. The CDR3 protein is CASSPRYEQYF. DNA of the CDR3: TGTGCCAGCAGTCCTAGATACGAGCAGTACTTC. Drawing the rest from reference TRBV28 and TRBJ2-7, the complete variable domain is DVKVTQSSRYLVKRTGEKVFLECVQDMDHENMFWYRQDPGLGLRLIYFSYDVKMKEKGDIPEGYSVSREKKERFSLILESASTNQTSMYLCASSPRYEQYFGPGTRLTVT.

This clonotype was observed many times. The CDR3 spells CASSKDRGPYKAFF. CDR3 nucleotide sequence: TGTGCCAGCAGTAAGGACAGGGGGCCCTACAAAGCTTTCTTT. V usage is TRBV6-5 and J usage is TRBJ1-1; TRBD1 aligns across 11 bases. Germline lookup yields CDR1 MNHEY and CDR2 SVGAGI. This CDR3 region has 14 residues. V lost 5 bases to trimming and J lost 9 bases; unmatched junction nucleotides: 8.

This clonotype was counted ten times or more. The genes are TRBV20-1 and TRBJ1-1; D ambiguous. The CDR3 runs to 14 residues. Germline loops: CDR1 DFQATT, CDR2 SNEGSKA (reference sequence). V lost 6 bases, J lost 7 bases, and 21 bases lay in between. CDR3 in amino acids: CSARRREGTNEAFF. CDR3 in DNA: TGCAGTGCCCGCAGGCGGGAAGGTACCAATGAAGCTTTCTTT.

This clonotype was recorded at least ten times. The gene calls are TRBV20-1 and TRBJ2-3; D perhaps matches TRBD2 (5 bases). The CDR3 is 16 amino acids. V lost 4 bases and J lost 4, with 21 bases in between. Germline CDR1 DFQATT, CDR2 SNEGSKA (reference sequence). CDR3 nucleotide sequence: TGCAGTGCTACCGAACAGAGGAGGAGTCGCTCAGATACGCAGTATTTT. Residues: CSATEQRRSRSDTQYF.

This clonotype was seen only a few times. The CDR3 region is CASSGGLAGGYEQYF. The CDR3, as DNA: TGTGCCAGCAGTGGAGGACTAGCGGGAGGATACGAGCAGTACTTC. V gene TRBV12-3 or TRBV12-4 combines with J gene TRBJ2-7, with 14 bases lining up with TRBD2. The CDR3 runs 15 residues. Unmatched junction bases numbered 4, after V lost 5 bases and J lost 4 bases.